The source of this T cell receptor (beta chain) is a study of blood T cell repertoires in COVID-19. On the study more broadly: Samples taken during acute and convalescent COVID-19 were collected in the United States, Italy and Spain.

The repertoire was sequenced with immunoSEQ multiplex PCR; TCRdb's copy has only in-frame clones and lacks some. This sample has approximately 170,000 clones, with roughly 83% found just once. Germline CDR1 MGHRA, CDR2 YSYEKL. The CDR3 spans 17 residues. Trimming at V came to 5 bases and at J to 8 bases, leaving 13 bases not matched to a gene. Before being deemed recovered, Cohort 3 donors had two negative PCRs, clearance, or symptom resolution. The material sequenced was PBMCs or T cells enriched from blood (not recorded which). This TCR derives from a woman between 50 and 59 years old who had recovered from COVID-19. This sequence joins TRBV4-1 and TRBJ2-1; 12 positions agree with TRBD2. CDR3 amino acids: CASSSRPSGGAIDEQFF. The CDR3 nucleotides read TGCGCCAGCAGCTCCCGCCCTAGCGGGGGGGCCATCGATGAGCAGTTCTTC.